A single sample gave rise to the 18 T cell receptor beta chains below, sequenced in a study of identifying expanded T cells in peripheral blood. Data came from immunoSEQ multiplex PCR; TCRdb stores just in-frame clones and leaves some out. This table has about 100,000 clones, 88% appearing once. Specimen: blood. These receptors were collected from a person aged 18 to 70 in good health.

The rearrangement links TRBV9 to TRBJ2-1; 7 nucleotides agree with TRBD2. The CDR3 loop spans 16 amino acids. J gave up 4 bases and V 0 bases, and 7 bases lay outside the gene matches. From germline, CDR1 is SGDLS and CDR2 YYNGEE. The CDR3 nucleotides read TGTGCCAGCAGCGTAGCTACGTGGGGGGGTTACAATGAGCAGTTCTTC. Its translation is CASSVATWGGYNEQFF.

This chain links TRBV10-3 with TRBJ1-2; tentatively, D is TRBD1 (6 bases). Looked up from germline, CDR1 is ENHRY and CDR2 is SYGVKD. V was shortened by 6 bases and J by 6 bases, with 14 bases between the two germline ends. CDR3 length: 13 amino acids. CDR3 nucleotide sequence: TGTGCCATCAGCGAAGGGGGTACTGATGGCTACACCTTC. This sequence encodes CAISEGGTDGYTF.

This chain links TRBV2 with TRBJ2-3; D possibly uses TRBD1 or TRBD2 (5 bases each). The CDR3 sequence is 15 residues long. The V gene lost 2 bases and the J gene lost 1 base, with 10 bases spanning the gap. Germline lookup yields CDR1 SNHLY and CDR2 FYNNEI. The CDR3, as DNA: TGTGCCAGCAGTGAACTTGGGGGAGGCACAGATACGCAGTATTTT. The encoded protein is CASSELGGGTDTQYF.

The CDR3 DNA reads as TGCGCCAGCAGCTTGGTGGTTCTGGGCACTGAAGCTTTCTTT. It is translated as CASSLVVLGTEAFF. V gene TRBV5-1 combines with J gene TRBJ1-1; D is unclear. CDR1 and CDR2 from the germline V gene are SGHRS and YFSETQ. V lost 0 bases, J lost 4 bases, and 10 bases lay in between. The CDR3 consists of 14 residues.

This sequence joins TRBV6-5 and TRBJ2-3; D possibly matches TRBD1 or TRBD2 (5 bases each). This CDR3 is built from 15 residues. The V gene lost 2 bases and the J gene lost 2 bases, with 11 bases spanning the gap. Looked up from germline, CDR1 is MNHEY and CDR2 is SVGAGI. The CDR3 coding sequence is TGTGCCAGCAGTTACGGGGGACGTTACACAGATACGCAGTATTTT. Protein sequence: CASSYGGRYTDTQYF.

The genes are TRBV6-6 and TRBJ1-2, with D perhaps matching TRBD1 (5 bases). Germline CDR1 reads MNHNY; CDR2 reads SVGAGI (reference sequence). The CDR3 runs to 13 residues. The V and J ends lost 2 bases and 6 bases respectively, with 10 bases between them. This CDR3 reads CASSYTRDDGYTF. The CDR3 DNA reads TGTGCCAGCAGTTACACTAGGGACGATGGCTACACCTTC.

The V call is TRBV11-1, the J call TRBJ2-1; 10 bases agree with TRBD2. CDR1 and CDR2 from the germline V gene are SGHAT and FQDESV (reference sequence). With V trimmed by 5 bases and J by 4 bases, 5 bases remained unmatched. This CDR3 contains 15 residues. CDR3 loop: CASSVLAGPYNEQFF. The CDR3 bases are TGTGCCAGCAGCGTACTAGCGGGACCTTACAATGAGCAGTTCTTC.

V usage is TRBV6-1 and J usage is TRBJ2-7, with D maybe TRBD2 (6 bases). Per the germline V gene, CDR1 is MNHNS and CDR2 is SASEGT. V was trimmed by 4 bases and J by 0 bases, leaving 10 bases between them. The length of the CDR3 is 14 residues. This chain's CDR3 is CASSGGVSSYEQYF. The CDR3 bases are TGTGCCAGCAGTGGGGGGGTTAGCTCCTACGAGCAGTACTTC.

The chain combines TRBV6-6 with TRBJ1-2; D uncertain. This CDR3 comprises 14 residues. Germline V gives CDR1 MNHNY, CDR2 SVGAGI (reference sequence). With 6 bases removed from V and 2 bases from J, the gap between germline ends came to 13 bases. CDR3 region: CASSRPLGNYGYTF. CDR3 DNA: TGTGCCAGCAGCCGACCCCTCGGGAACTATGGCTACACCTTC.

This clone was observed a handful of times. The V call is TRBV10-3, the J call TRBJ1-2; D may be TRBD1 (5 bases). The V end lost 10 bases, the J end lost 5 bases, and 14 bases lay between the germline ends. CDR1 ENHRY and CDR2 SYGVKD come from the germline V gene. The CDR3 consists of 12 residues. The CDR3 sequence is CATVDRRYGYTF. In nucleotides, the CDR3 is TGTGCCACCGTCGACAGAAGATATGGCTACACCTTC.

The chain has TRBV9 and TRBJ2-1, with D possibly TRBD1 on 6 matching bases. The length of the CDR3 is 15 residues. V lost 2 bases and J 4 bases, leaving 13 bases between the germline ends. CDR1 and CDR2 (germline): SGDLS, YYNGEE. The CDR3 here is CASSVTGNQYNEQFF. The CDR3 coding sequence is TGTGCCAGCAGCGTCACAGGGAATCAATACAATGAGCAGTTCTTC.

Regarding this clone: The identical CDR3 is also encoded by other nucleotide sequences in the sample. CDR3 protein: CASSLEGQQETQYF. CDR3 coding DNA: TGCGCCAGCAGCTTGGAGGGACAACAAGAGACCCAGTACTTC. This chain joins TRBV5-1 and TRBJ2-5; TRBD1 is a possible D gene (6 bases). Germline assignment: CDR1 SGHRS and CDR2 YFSETQ. The length of the CDR3 is 14 residues. The V end was cut by 0 bases, the J end by 2 bases, with 8 bases between. The full variable domain, with the rest looked up from reference TRBV5-1 and TRBJ2-5, is KAGVTQTPRYLIKTRGQQVTLSCSPISGHRSVSWYQQTPGQGLQFLFEYFSETQRNKGNFPGRFSGRQFSNSRSEMNVSTLELGDSALYLCASSLEGQQETQYFGPGTRLLVL.

CDR3 sequence reads: CASSLTTGAGNTIYF. CDR3 DNA sequence: TGTGCCAGCAGTTTAACGACAGGGGCTGGAAACACCATATATTTT. The rearrangement joins TRBV27 to TRBJ1-3, with TRBD1 identical over 8 bases. CDR1 and CDR2 from the germline V gene are MNHEY and SMNVEV (reference sequence). The CDR3 runs to 15 residues. The trim removed 2 bases at V and 2 bases at J, leaving 2 bases unmatched.

This chain joins TRBV30 and TRBJ1-4; D is unresolved. Per the germline V gene, CDR1 is GTSNPN and CDR2 is SVGIG (reference sequence). Trimming removed 0 bases at V and 0 bases at J, with 8 bases between. This CDR3 is 15 amino acids long. This chain's CDR3 is CAWSVAQATNEKLFF. The CDR3 bases are TGTGCCTGGAGTGTTGCCCAGGCAACTAATGAAAAACTGTTTTTT.

This clone was found once. The same CDR3 arises from other DNA sequences in this sample as well. The chain links TRBV5-1 to TRBJ1-5; possibly TRBD1 for D (5 bases). Between the trimmed V and J ends, which lost 8 bases and 4 bases, there was a span of 19 bases. CDR3 length: 15 amino acids. CDR1 is SGHRS and CDR2 is YFSETQ in the germline V gene. The CDR3 DNA is TGCGCCAGTAGGCAAGGGACGCAACCAAATCAGCCCCAGCATTTT. Protein product: CASRQGTQPNQPQHF.

The V call is TRBV2, the J call TRBJ1-2; D unresolved. Trimming shortened V by 8 bases and J by 6 bases, and 25 bases separated the two germline ends. Germline CDR1 and CDR2: SNHLY and FYNNEI. The CDR3 runs 16 residues. CDR3 nucleotides: TGTGCCAGCTCGACGGGAGGTGATTCCCTCAAAGATGGCTACACCTTC. Its translation: CASSTGGDSLKDGYTF.

The chain carries TRBV19 and TRBJ2-3, with TRBD2 matching over 11 bases. CDR1 LNHDA and CDR2 SQIVND come from the germline V gene (reference sequence). CDR3 length: 16 residues. Unmatched junction bases numbered 8, after V lost 3 bases and J lost 6 bases. The CDR3, as DNA: TGTGCCAGTAGTATCGGGCTAGCGGGAGGTGCCGATACGCAGTATTTT. Protein: CASSIGLAGGADTQYF. The whole variable domain, remainder taken from reference TRBV19 and TRBJ2-3, is DGGITQSPKYLFRKEGQNVTLSCEQNLNHDAMYWYRQDPGQGLRLIYYSQIVNDFQKGDIAEGYSVSREKKESFPLTVTSAQKNPTAFYLCASSIGLAGGADTQYFGPGTRLTVL.

This rearrangement joins TRBV2 to TRBJ2-5, with D maybe TRBD2 (5 bases). Germline lookup yields CDR1 SNHLY and CDR2 FYNNEI. Trimming removed 5 bases at V and 5 bases at J, with 12 bases between. The CDR3 sequence is 13 residues long. The chain's CDR3 is CASSTRGSETQYF. CDR3 nucleotides: TGTGCCAGCAGTACCCGGGGTTCGGAGACCCAGTACTTC.